This T cell receptor beta chain was recovered during a study of regulatory T cells in long-lasting Graves disease. Arm-PCR with iRepertoire HTBI primers amplified the CDR3 regions for these TCR beta libraries. TCRdb reanalysed the multiplex PCR reads using MiXCR and keeps one entry per CDR3 protein. The data show about 540,000 distinct CDR3 sequences, about 13% seen once. The CDR3 extends over 16 amino acids. V lost 3 bases to trimming and J lost 5 bases, with 20 bases between them. The germline gives CDR1 GTSNPN, CDR2 SVGIG (reference sequence). Findings and caveats of the study: Persistent patients had a count of shared public clonotypes (under 3,000) that exceeded that of new patients (roughly 1,000).

This clonotype was seen a handful of times. Antigen unknown. Sample time point: newly diagnosed GD, antithyroid drugs for less than 3 months. Extracted PBMC RNA gave rise to the TCR library. The sample was also reused in another study, on T cells in Graves' hyperthyroidism and ophthalmopathy.

The receptor's source is a man under 40 with Graves disease. This specimen consisted of peripheral blood mononuclear cells (PBMCs), obtained at new diagnosis, from a patient treated with antithyroid drugs. The rearrangement links TRBV30 to TRBJ2-1, with D perhaps TRBD1 or TRBD2 (5 bases each). Written as DNA, the CDR3 is TGTGCCTGGAGACCCAGGGACCTTGGGGCGGACAATGAGCAGTTCTTC. It codes for CAWRPRDLGADNEQFF. Drawing the rest from reference TRBV30 and TRBJ2-1, the complete variable domain is SQTIHQWPATLVQPVGSPLSLECTVEGTSNPNLYWYRQAAGRGLQLLFYSVGIGQISSEVPQNLSASRPQDRQFILSSKKLLLSDSGFYLCAWRPRDLGADNEQFFGPGTRLTVL.